What follows are 3 T cell receptor beta chains derived from one specimen sequenced in a study of blood T cell repertoires in COVID-19. TCRdb keeps only in-frame clones here, not all; method: immunoSEQ multiplex PCR. This table holds approximately 200,000 clones, 70% to 85% found once. The specimen was peripheral blood. These receptors came from a woman in her 30s with acute or convalescent COVID-19.

This sequence joins TRBV3-1 (or the pseudogene TRBV3-2) and TRBJ1-1; D remains unclear. The CDR3 totals 13 residues. Per the germline V gene, CDR1 is LGHDT and CDR2 is YNNKEL (reference sequence). The germline V and J ends were trimmed by 2 bases and 10 bases, with 14 bases remaining between them. The CDR3 protein is CASSQLDGGVAFF. The CDR3 DNA reads as TGTGCCAGCAGCCAATTGGACGGCGGGGTAGCTTTCTTT.

In its sample, this clone was seen once. The V and J genes are TRBV11-2 and TRBJ2-5, with 7 bases identical to TRBD2. The end of the DNA is better explained by TRBJ2-7, so the J call may be wrong. The CDR3 length is 16 residues. Germline-derived CDR1 and CDR2 are SGHAT and FQNNGV. The CDR3 is CASSLDNGLAAYEQYF. CDR3 sequence (DNA): TGTGCCAGCAGCTTAGATAATGGGCTAGCGGCCTACGAGCAGTACTTC.

The chain combines TRBV4-2 with TRBJ1-6; D uncertain. Germline V CDR1 and CDR2: LGHNA, YNFKEQ. The V and J ends lost 0 bases and 7 bases respectively, with 10 bases between them. There are 15 residues in the CDR3. The CDR3 nucleotides are TGTGCCAGCAGCCAAGAAGAACAGACAAATTCACCCCTCCACTTT. Amino acid sequence: CASSQEEQTNSPLHF.